The rows below give T cell receptor beta chains drawn from one sample of a study of cytomegalovirus exposure and HLA in healthy donors. Assay: immunoSEQ multiplex PCR; the TCRdb copy retains only in-frame clones and omits some. Among approximately 55,000 clones listed, around 82% were seen once. Sequenced material: PBMCs. These receptors all stem from a boy younger than 18 in good health and CMV-seropositive. The CDR3 runs from the conserved cysteine through the conserved F or W. Fields, in order: D gene, V gene, clone size, J gene, CDR3 protein, CDR3 DNA. The D gene is left open where the match is weak. Clone size appears in some rows only: once, few, many, or a class for an expanded clone.

.	TRBV6-4	.	TRBJ1-1	CASRGREDDTEAFF	TGTGCCAGCAGGGGGAGGGAGGACGACACTGAAGCTTTCTTT
TRBD1	TRBV19	.	TRBJ1-5	CASTPRGDRYQPQHF	TGTGCCAGTACCCCCAGGGGGGACAGGTATCAGCCCCAGCATTTT
.	TRBV7-9	once	TRBJ1-2	CASSLGESGSYTF	TGTGCCAGCAGCTTAGGGGAGTCAGGTAGCTACACCTTC
TRBD1	TRBV10-3	.	TRBJ1-1	CAIRQQGAKYTEAFF	TGTGCCATCAGGCAACAGGGGGCCAAATACACTGAAGCTTTCTTT
TRBD1	TRBV19	.	TRBJ1-1	CASTRWTGRQQAEAFF	TGTGCCAGTACTCGATGGACAGGCCGGCAGCAGGCTGAAGCTTTCTTT
TRBD2	TRBV5-1	.	TRBJ2-2	CASTGLAGTGELFF	TGCGCCAGCACGGGACTAGCGGGAACCGGGGAGCTGTTTTTT
.	TRBV11-2	.	TRBJ2-7	CASSQAYEQYF	TGTGCCAGCAGCCAGGCCTACGAGCAGTACTTC
TRBD1	TRBV6-1	.	TRBJ1-6	CATLDRAGPPLHF	TGTGCCACTCTGGACAGGGCGGGACCACCCCTCCACTTT
.	TRBV19	.	TRBJ2-7	CASSPFGGYEQYF	TGTGCCAGTTCCCCCTTTGGGGGGTACGAGCAGTACTTC
.	TRBV5-5	.	TRBJ1-1	CASSLAPGKNTEAFF	TGTGCCAGCAGCTTGGCCCCGGGAAAGAACACTGAAGCTTTCTTT
.	TRBV6-8	few	TRBJ2-1	CASSSGGASSYNEQFF	TGTGCCAGCAGTTCAGGCGGGGCTAGCTCCTACAATGAGCAGTTCTTC
.	TRBV29-1	.	TRBJ2-5	CSVRWGGRETQYF	TGCAGCGTTAGGTGGGGGGGCCGGGAGACCCAGTACTTC
.	TRBV9	few	TRBJ2-7	CASSVAGWGSYEQYF	TGTGCCAGCAGCGTAGCGGGGTGGGGATCCTACGAGCAGTACTTC
.	TRBV5-1	.	TRBJ2-1	CASSLVEEGFEQFF	TGCGCCAGCAGCTTGGTCGAGGAGGGGTTTGAGCAGTTCTTC
TRBD2	TRBV7-9	few	TRBJ2-3	CASSPGTSGGDTQYF	TGTGCCAGCAGCCCCGGGACTAGCGGGGGAGATACGCAGTATTTT
.	TRBV14	.	TRBJ2-7	CASSQRVLGESYEQYF	TGTGCCAGCAGCCAGCGGGTCCTTGGGGAGTCCTACGAGCAGTACTTC
.	TRBV29-1	few	TRBJ2-3	CSVSRIPGQTLTDTQYF	TGCAGCGTCTCCCGGATCCCAGGACAGACACTAACAGATACGCAGTATTTT
.	TRBV5-1	.	TRBJ2-1	CASREPPYNEQFF	TGCGCCAGCAGGGAGCCTCCCTACAATGAGCAGTTCTTC
TRBD2	TRBV5-1	.	TRBJ2-3	CASSIGLAGGLTDTQYF	TGCGCCAGCAGCATCGGACTAGCGGGGGGGCTCACAGATACGCAGTATTTT
TRBD1	TRBV6-1	.	TRBJ2-1	CASLEGGQGKDEQFF	TGTGCCAGCCTTGAGGGGGGACAGGGAAAAGATGAGCAGTTCTTC
.	TRBV13	.	TRBJ1-6	CASSLLRRGEGKSYNSPLHF	TGTGCCAGCAGCTTATTACGACGAGGCGAGGGTAAATCCTATAATTCACCCCTCCACTTT
.	TRBV7-9	.	TRBJ1-5	CSSSFGDQPQHF	TGTTCCAGCAGCTTCGGTGATCAGCCCCAGCATTTT
.	TRBV9	.	TRBJ1-4	CASSVSPGTPNEKLFF	TGTGCCAGCAGCGTTAGCCCGGGAACCCCTAATGAAAAACTGTTTTTT
.	TRBV5-1	.	TRBJ1-1	CASSPWWGTGVATEAFF	TGCGCCAGCAGCCCTTGGTGGGGGACGGGAGTGGCCACTGAAGCTTTCTTT
.	TRBV9	.	TRBJ1-3	CASSVSGLGGNTIYF	TGTGCCAGCAGCGTCTCAGGGTTGGGTGGAAACACCATATATTTT
.	TRBV19	once	TRBJ1-2	CASTNNFARQTLYGYTF	TGTGCCAGTACCAACAATTTCGCCCGACAGACCCTCTATGGCTACACCTTC
.	TRBV5-1	.	TRBJ1-1	CASSPEPGRVTEAFF	TGCGCCAGCAGCCCCGAGCCGGGAAGAGTCACTGAAGCTTTCTTT
TRBD2	TRBV9	few	TRBJ2-2	CASSTTFTSGGYTGELFF	TGTGCCAGCAGCACAACCTTTACTAGCGGGGGGTATACCGGGGAGCTGTTTTTT
TRBD2	TRBV7-9	.	TRBJ2-3	CASSRLVLAGVTDTQYF	TGTGCCAGCAGCCGCCTTGTACTAGCGGGGGTCACAGATACGCAGTATTTT
.	TRBV7-8	.	TRBJ1-2	CASSNRQSLYGYTF	TGTGCCAGCAGCAATAGACAGTCCCTCTATGGCTACACCTTC
TRBD2	TRBV9	.	TRBJ2-1	CASSVLAGFYNEQFF	TGTGCCAGCAGCGTATTAGCGGGGTTTTACAATGAGCAGTTCTTC
TRBD1	TRBV2	.	TRBJ2-7	CASSRQGAYEQYF	TGTGCCAGCAGCCGACAGGGGGCCTACGAGCAGTACTTC
.	TRBV7-9	.	TRBJ2-3	CSSSSRETNTQYF	TGTTCCAGCAGCTCCCGGGAGACGAATACGCAGTATTTT
.	TRBV19	.	TRBJ2-7	CASSIGTKRYEQHF	TGTGCCAGTAGTATCGGGACAAAACGCTACGAGCAGCACTTC
.	TRBV15	once	TRBJ1-4	CATSREGGFREKLFF	TGTGCCACCAGCAGGGAGGGGGGGTTTCGTGAAAAACTGTTTTTT
.	TRBV10-2	.	TRBJ2-1	CASSYTRTSYNEQFF	TGCGCCAGCAGTTATACTAGAACTTCGTACAATGAGCAGTTCTTC
TRBD1	TRBV4-1	.	TRBJ2-4	CASSQDQQGQGNIQYF	TGCGCCAGCAGCCAAGATCAACAGGGGCAGGGAAACATTCAGTACTTC
.	TRBV20-1	.	TRBJ2-7	CSAPGGDEQYF	TGCAGTGCCCCCGGAGGGGACGAGCAGTACTTC
.	TRBV29-1	.	TRBJ2-1	CSVERGEQFF	TGCAGCGTTGAAAGGGGGGAGCAGTTCTTC
TRBD1	TRBV7-2	.	TRBJ2-1	CASSLVGRGIDEQFF	TGTGCCAGCAGCTTAGTGGGCAGGGGGATCGATGAGCAGTTCTTC
TRBD1	TRBV5-5	.	TRBJ1-2	CASSNRDRGDYGYTF	TGTGCCAGCAGCAACCGGGACAGGGGGGACTATGGCTACACCTTC
.	TRBV7-9	.	TRBJ2-7	CASSLIYSPYEQYF	TGTGCCAGCAGCTTAATATACTCCCCCTACGAGCAGTACTTC
.	TRBV27	.	TRBJ1-2	CASKDRSPGGYTF	TGTGCCAGCAAGGACAGATCACCTGGCGGCTACACCTTC
TRBD1	TRBV5-6	.	TRBJ2-5	CASSFGTGRGGETQYF	TGTGCCAGCAGCTTTGGGACAGGGAGGGGGGGAGAGACCCAGTACTTC
TRBD2	TRBV7-9	.	TRBJ2-2	CSSRKGGGAGELFF	TGTTCCAGCAGAAAAGGCGGGGGTGCCGGGGAGCTGTTTTTT
.	TRBV9	.	TRBJ2-2	CASSVAAARAGELFF	TGTGCCAGCAGCGTAGCGGCCGCTCGGGCCGGGGAGCTGTTTTTT
.	TRBV4-1	.	TRBJ2-1	CASSQVALGNEQFF	TGCGCCAGCAGCCAAGTAGCCCTCGGGAATGAGCAGTTCTTC